This T cell receptor (beta chain) was profiled in a study of T-cell memory formation after mild COVID-19. TCRdb reanalysed the 5' RACE reads using MiXCR and keeps one entry per CDR3 protein. The sample consists of over 40,000 distinct CDR3 sequences, around 12% of them appearing once. V shed 1 base and J 6 bases; nucleotides not matched to a gene: 0. This CDR3 has 14 amino acids. Per the germline V gene, CDR1 is MNHNS and CDR2 is SASEGT. The receptor was isolated from a man aged 18 to 30 who had mild COVID-19 (a few samples of this study predate the infection). Cell type and time point are not known. The sample was PBMCs or a T cell subset sorted from them (not recorded which). The rearrangement joins TRBV6-1 to TRBJ1-4, with 9 bases matching TRBD1. The CDR3 nucleotides are TGTGCCAGCAGTGAAGGGGACAGGGATGAAAAACTGTTTTTT. It specifies CASSEGDRDEKLFF.